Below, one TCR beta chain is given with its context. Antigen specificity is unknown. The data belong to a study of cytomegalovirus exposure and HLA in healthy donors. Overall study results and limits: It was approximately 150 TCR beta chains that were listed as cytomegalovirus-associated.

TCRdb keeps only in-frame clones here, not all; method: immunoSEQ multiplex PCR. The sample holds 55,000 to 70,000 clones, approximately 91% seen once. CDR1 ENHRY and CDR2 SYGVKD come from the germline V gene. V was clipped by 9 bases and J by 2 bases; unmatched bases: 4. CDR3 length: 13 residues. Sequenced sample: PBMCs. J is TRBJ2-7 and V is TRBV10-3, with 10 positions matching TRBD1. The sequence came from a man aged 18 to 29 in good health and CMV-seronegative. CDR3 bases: TGTGCCATAGCGACAGGGGGCACCTACGAGCAGTACTTC. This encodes CAIATGGTYEQYF.